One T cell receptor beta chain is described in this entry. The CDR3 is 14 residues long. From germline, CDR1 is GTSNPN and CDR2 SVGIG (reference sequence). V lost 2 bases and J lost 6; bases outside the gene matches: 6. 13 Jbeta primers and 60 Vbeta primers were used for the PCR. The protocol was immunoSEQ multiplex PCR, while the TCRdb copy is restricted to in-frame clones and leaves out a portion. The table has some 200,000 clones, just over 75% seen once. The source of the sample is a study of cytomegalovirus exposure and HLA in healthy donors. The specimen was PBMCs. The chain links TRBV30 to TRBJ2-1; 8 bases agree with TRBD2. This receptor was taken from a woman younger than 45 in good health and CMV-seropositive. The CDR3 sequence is CAWSPTSVLNEQFF. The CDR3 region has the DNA TGTGCCTGGAGTCCGACTAGCGTTCTCAATGAGCAGTTCTTC.